The next 24 T cell receptor beta chains were all read from a single sample in a study of cytomegalovirus exposure and HLA in healthy donors. Use of 60 Vbeta and 13 Jbeta primers characterized the PCR. Data came from immunoSEQ multiplex PCR; TCRdb stores just in-frame clones and leaves some out. The sample lists around 100,000 clones; 79% were seen once. The sequencing input was PBMCs. These receptors all stem from a female donor in good health and CMV-seropositive.

This chain connects TRBV7-9 to TRBJ1-6; D not certain. The CDR3 extends over 15 amino acids. V gave up 1 base and J gave up 0 bases, with 4 bases separating them. The germline gives CDR1 SEHNR, CDR2 FQNEAQ (reference sequence). The CDR3 spells CASSLDGSYNSPLHF. CDR3 DNA sequence: TGTGCCAGCAGCTTAGACGGCTCCTATAATTCACCCCTCCACTTT. The whole variable domain, filled in from reference TRBV7-9 and TRBJ1-6, reads DTGVSQNPRHKITKRGQNVTFRCDPISEHNRLYWYRQTLGQGPEFLTYFQNEAQLEKSRLLSDRFSAERPKGSFSTLEIQRTEQGDSAMYLCASSLDGSYNSPLHFGNGTRLTVT.

The chain employs TRBV7-8 and TRBJ2-7, with no clear D. Trimming left V 5 bases short and J 5 bases short, with 7 bases between. The CDR3 has 11 residues. Germline-derived CDR1 and CDR2 are SGHVS and FQNEAQ. CDR3 sequence: CASSTANEQYF. The CDR3 coding sequence is TGTGCCAGCAGCACTGCGAACGAGCAGTACTTC. Using reference TRBV7-8 and TRBJ2-7 for the parts outside the CDR3, the full variable domain is GAGVSQSPRYKVAKRGQDVALRCDPISGHVSLFWYQQALGQGPEFLTYFQNEAQLDKSGLPSDRFFAERPEGSVSTLKIQRTQQEDSAVYLCASSTANEQYFGPGTRLTVT.

This rearrangement joins TRBV18 to TRBJ2-5; 7 bases are a match to TRBD2. Germline V gives CDR1 KGHSH, CDR2 LQKENI. The V gene end was trimmed by 4 bases and the J gene end by 3 bases; junction bases not matched to a gene: 2. The CDR3 length is 13 residues. The CDR3 DNA reads as TGTGCCAGCTCACGGACTAGGGAAGAGACCCAGTACTTC. Residues: CASSRTREETQYF.

The V gene is TRBV7-2, the J gene TRBJ2-7; D is perhaps TRBD2 (7 bases). The germline V and J ends were trimmed by 5 bases and 5 bases, with 19 bases remaining between them. CDR1 and CDR2 from the germline V gene are SGHTA and FQGNSA. There are 15 residues in the CDR3. The DNA for the CDR3 is TGTGCCAGCAGCCCCCGGATAGGGGGAGGGAACGAGCAGTACTTC. Its protein is CASSPRIGGGNEQYF.

The chain combines TRBV7-2 with TRBJ2-1; 13 bases align to TRBD2. Germline V gene sequence: CDR1 SGHTA, CDR2 FQGNSA. This CDR3 spans 16 amino acids. V lost 0 bases, J lost 9 bases, and 5 bases stayed unmatched. The CDR3 DNA sequence: TGTGCCAGCAGCTTAGCGGCCACTAGCGGGGGGGTTGAGCAGTTCTTC. Residues: CASSLAATSGGVEQFF.

This chain joins TRBV15 and TRBJ1-1; D not resolved. CDR1 LNHNV and CDR2 YYDKDF come from the germline V gene (reference sequence). The CDR3 has 15 amino acids. V was cut by 3 bases and J by 2 bases, with 13 bases left in between. CDR3 bases: TGTGCCACCAGCAGCACTAGGGCGGCCAACACTGAAGCTTTCTTT. Translating gives CATSSTRAANTEAFF.

In DNA form, the CDR3 reads TGTGCCAGCAGGACAGGGGTAAAGAATGAGCAGTTCTTC. Its translation: CASRTGVKNEQFF. The chain is built from TRBV11-2 and TRBJ2-1, with 8 nucleotides matching TRBD1. Germline V lookup: CDR1 SGHAT, CDR2 FQNNGV. V dropped 6 bases and J dropped 7; count of bases not matched to a gene: 5. This CDR3 comprises 13 residues.

The chain links TRBV9 to TRBJ2-6, with 9 bases aligning to TRBD1. The CDR3 has 18 residues. J gave up 0 bases and V 4 bases, and 8 bases lay outside the gene matches. Germline V gene data show CDR1 as SGDLS and CDR2 as YYNGEE. CDR3 loop: CASSFPTGGSSGANVLTF. CDR3 DNA sequence: TGTGCCAGCAGCTTCCCGACAGGGGGTAGCTCTGGGGCCAACGTCCTGACTTTC.

The chain employs TRBV19 and TRBJ2-7, with 11 positions matching TRBD1. The CDR3 runs 14 residues. The germline V gene has CDR1 LNHDA and CDR2 SQIVND (reference sequence). V lost 5 bases to trimming and J lost 6 bases; unmatched junction nucleotides: 6. This CDR3 is CASSLPGTGGEQYF. CDR3 nucleotide sequence: TGTGCCAGTAGTTTACCCGGGACAGGGGGCGAGCAGTACTTC.

V is TRBV6-6 and J is TRBJ2-1; TRBD2 agrees at 12 bases. Per germline, CDR1 MNHNY and CDR2 SVGAGI (reference sequence). V shed 6 bases, J shed 9 bases, and the junction held 9 bases outside the gene matches. The length of the CDR3 is 15 residues. This chain's CDR3 is CASSPLAGGPGEQFF. The CDR3 bases are TGTGCCAGCAGCCCTCTAGCGGGAGGGCCGGGTGAGCAGTTCTTC.

For the CDR3, the DNA is TGTGCCAGCAGCGAGGGACAGGTCAACTACGAGCAGTACTTC. It is translated as CASSEGQVNYEQYF. This sequence joins TRBV9 and TRBJ2-7, with TRBD1 matching over 8 bases. Germline lookup yields CDR1 SGDLS and CDR2 YYNGEE. The CDR3 is 14 residues long. Unmatched junction bases numbered 5, after V lost 3 bases and J lost 3 bases. Using reference TRBV9 and TRBJ2-7 for the parts outside the CDR3, the full variable domain is DSGVTQTPKHLITATGQRVTLRCSPRSGDLSVYWYQQSLDQGLQFLIQYYNGEERAKGNILERFSAQQFPDLHSELNLSSLELGDSALYFCASSEGQVNYEQYFGPGTRLTVT.

The chain employs TRBV6-5 and TRBJ2-1; no definite D call. The germline CDR1 and CDR2 sequences are MNHEY and SVGAGI. Between the trimmed V and J ends, which lost 6 bases and 0 bases, there was a span of 12 bases. CDR3 length equals 15 residues. The chain's CDR3 is CASSPTPVSYNEQFF. In nucleotides, the CDR3 is TGTGCCAGCAGCCCGACTCCAGTCTCCTACAATGAGCAGTTCTTC.

The rearrangement uses TRBV6-5 and TRBJ1-2, with 8 bases matching TRBD1. CDR1 MNHEY and CDR2 SVGAGI come from the germline V gene. The CDR3 runs 15 residues. V lost 6 bases and J lost 4; bases outside the gene matches: 10. The chain's CDR3 is CASRQPGGDIYGYTF. DNA for the CDR3: TGTGCCAGCAGGCAGCCAGGGGGCGATATCTATGGCTACACCTTC.

Only a few counts were recorded for this clone. V and J are TRBV9 and TRBJ2-3; 12 bases fit TRBD2. The CDR3 runs 17 residues. Per the germline V gene, CDR1 is SGDLS and CDR2 is YYNGEE. J gave up 4 bases and V 4 bases, and 10 bases lay outside the gene matches. CDR3 sequence (DNA): TGTGCCAGCAGCCACCCCGGGGCTAGCGGGGGGGCAGATACGCAGTATTTT. Translation: CASSHPGASGGADTQYF.

This chain joins TRBV19 and TRBJ2-1, with 8 positions matching TRBD2. Trimming removed 6 bases from V and 5 bases from J; junction bases left unmatched: 12. Germline V CDR1 and CDR2: LNHDA, SQIVND (reference sequence). The CDR3 loop spans 16 amino acids. CDR3 sequence: CASRPGAGGENNEQFF. DNA for the CDR3: TGTGCCAGTAGGCCTGGGGCGGGGGGCGAAAACAATGAGCAGTTCTTC.

The sample holds one count of this clone. This chain links TRBV30 with TRBJ1-1; tentative D call: TRBD1 (5 bases). The V gene's germline CDR1 is GTSNPN and CDR2 SVGIG (reference sequence). The CDR3 extends over 12 amino acids. V lost 5 bases to trimming and J lost 3 bases, with 10 bases between them. This CDR3 reads CAWGLGDTEAFF. CDR3 coding DNA: TGTGCCTGGGGATTAGGGGACACTGAAGCTTTCTTT.

The chain's CDR3 is CASSIVSSPYGYTF. Written as DNA, the CDR3 is TGTGCCAGTAGTATAGTTTCCAGTCCCTATGGCTACACCTTC. V is TRBV19 and J is TRBJ1-2; unclear D gene. CDR1 is LNHDA, CDR2 SQIVND, per germline (reference sequence). V was trimmed by 1 base and J by 4 bases, leaving 10 bases between them. The CDR3 totals 14 residues.

The chain links TRBV6-1 to TRBJ2-4; TRBD1 agrees at 8 bases. CDR1 is MNHNS and CDR2 is SASEGT in the germline V gene. V shed 2 bases and J 3 bases; nucleotides not matched to a gene: 9. The CDR3 has 17 amino acids. The CDR3 region has the DNA TGTGCCAGCAGTGAAAGGGACAGGATAACTGTCAAAAACATTCAGTACTTC. Amino acids: CASSERDRITVKNIQYF.

There are a few counts of this clone. The genes are TRBV10-3 and TRBJ1-1; maybe TRBD1 (6 bases). The germline V gene has CDR1 ENHRY and CDR2 SYGVKD. V shed 4 bases and J shed 4 bases, with 7 bases lying between them. This CDR3 spans 12 amino acids. CDR3 DNA sequence: TGTGCCATCAGTGGAGGGGGCACTGAAGCTTTCTTT. Protein sequence: CAISGGGTEAFF.

The chain links TRBV15 to TRBJ2-1, with 7 bases fitting TRBD2. The CDR3 totals 15 residues. The germline V gene encodes CDR1 LNHNV and CDR2 YYDKDF (reference sequence). V was clipped by 1 base and J by 4 bases; unmatched bases: 4. DNA for the CDR3: TGTGCCACCAGCAGAGGCGGGGGAATTTACAATGAGCAGTTCTTC. Residues: CATSRGGGIYNEQFF. Full variable domain (rest looked up from reference TRBV15 and TRBJ2-1): DAMVIQNPRYQVTQFGKPVTLSCSQTLNHNVMYWYQQKSSQAPKLLFHYYDKDFNNEADTPDNFQSRRPNTSFCFLDIRSPGLGDTAMYLCATSRGGGIYNEQFFGPGTRLTVL.

This clone has only a few counts. J is TRBJ2-5 and V is TRBV19; 7 nucleotides agree with TRBD1. The end of the DNA is better explained by TRBJ2-7, so the J call may be wrong. The CDR3 is 14 amino acids. Germline loops: CDR1 LNHDA, CDR2 SQIVND (reference sequence). The CDR3 sequence is CASSPGTATYEQYF. CDR3 nucleotides: TGTGCCAGTAGTCCCGGGACAGCAACCTACGAGCAGTACTTC.

This chain uses TRBV30 with TRBJ2-1, with 7 bases identical to TRBD2. The germline V gene encodes CDR1 GTSNPN and CDR2 SVGIG (reference sequence). This CDR3 region has 12 residues. V lost 5 bases to trimming and J lost 8 bases; unmatched junction nucleotides: 6. The CDR3 here is CAWSARGDEQFF. The CDR3 DNA sequence: TGTGCCTGGTCAGCCCGGGGGGATGAGCAGTTCTTC. The variable domain in full, completed from reference TRBV30 and TRBJ2-1, reads SQTIHQWPATLVQPVGSPLSLECTVEGTSNPNLYWYRQAAGRGLQLLFYSVGIGQISSEVPQNLSASRPQDRQFILSSKKLLLSDSGFYLCAWSARGDEQFFGPGTRLTVL.

This chain joins TRBV7-9 and TRBJ1-1; the D is unclear. Trimming took 5 bases from V and 1 from J, leaving 26 bases between them. This CDR3 is built from 19 residues. The V gene's germline CDR1 is SEHNR and CDR2 FQNEAQ (reference sequence). CDR3 region: CASSPRSPILRGGNTEAFF. Written as DNA, the CDR3 is TGTGCCAGCAGCCCCCGGAGTCCGATCCTCCGCGGCGGGAACACTGAAGCTTTCTTT.

The DNA for the CDR3 is TGTGCCAGTAGTCCCACACAGGGAAGGGCCCAAAATTCACCCCTCCACTTT. Residues: CASSPTQGRAQNSPLHF. The rearrangement joins TRBV19 to TRBJ1-6, with D possibly TRBD1 on 6 matching bases. Germline values: CDR1 LNHDA, CDR2 SQIVND (reference sequence). This CDR3 region has 17 residues. V was cut by 5 bases and J by 7 bases, with 21 bases left in between.